This record concerns one T cell receptor beta chain sequence. Antigen specificity is unknown. There were likely unrecorded immune exposures, though donors were nominally healthy when sampled. The PCR was carried out with 60 Vbeta primers and 13 Jbeta primers. Sequenced by immunoSEQ multiplex PCR; TCRdb stores in-frame clones only, minus some. The sample consists of some 120,000 clones, about 80% of them appearing once. The sample is drawn from a study of cytomegalovirus exposure and HLA in healthy donors. CDR1 is LGHNA and CDR2 is YNFKEQ in the germline V gene. CDR3 length: 17 residues. The V and J ends lost 4 bases and 2 bases, in that order; junction bases with no gene match: 5. Findings and caveats of the study: In an earlier analysis, about 87% or about 30%: the productive usage of most TCR beta V segments. In a later analysis, parvovirus B19, influenza, CMV and Epstein-Barr virus appeared linked to several top co-occurrence clusters.

The receptor was derived from a woman in her forties or fifties in good health and CMV-seropositive. The sample comprised PBMCs. This chain joins TRBV4-2 and TRBJ2-2, with 12 nucleotides matching TRBD2. The CDR3 protein is CASSPRTSGTNTGELFF. The CDR3 nucleotides read TGTGCCAGCAGCCCCCGGACTAGCGGGACAAACACCGGGGAGCTGTTTTTT.